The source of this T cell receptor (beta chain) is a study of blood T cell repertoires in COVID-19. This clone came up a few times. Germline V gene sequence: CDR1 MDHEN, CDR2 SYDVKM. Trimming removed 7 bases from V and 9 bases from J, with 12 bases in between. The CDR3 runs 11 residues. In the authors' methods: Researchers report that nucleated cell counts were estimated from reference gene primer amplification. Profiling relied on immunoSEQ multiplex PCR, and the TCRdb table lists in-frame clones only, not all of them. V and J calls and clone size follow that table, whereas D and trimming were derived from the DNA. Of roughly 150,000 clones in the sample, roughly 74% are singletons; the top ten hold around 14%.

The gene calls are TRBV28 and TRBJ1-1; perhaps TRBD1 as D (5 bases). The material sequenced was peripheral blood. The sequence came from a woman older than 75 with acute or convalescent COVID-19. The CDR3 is CASTDGAKAFF. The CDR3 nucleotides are TGTGCCAGCACAGATGGGGCTAAAGCTTTCTTT.